The rows below give T cell receptor beta chains drawn from one sample of a study of OX40 agonist ivuxolimab in advanced cancers. Libraries were prepared by immunoSEQ multiplex PCR; TCRdb keeps only in-frame clonotypes and omits some of them. The profile shows around 110,000 clones, just over 90% of them singletons. The source material was CD4+ or CD8+ T cells sorted from blood, sampled in a trial of the OX40 agonist ivuxolimab. These receptors came from an adult with an advanced solid tumor such as melanoma, head and neck, liver or kidney cancer. Both conserved end residues are part of each CDR3. Fields, in order: clone size, CDR3 length, D gene, V gene, J gene, CDR3 protein, CDR3 DNA. D genes are given only for firm matches. Not all rows give a size; the values are once, few, many and, for expanded clones, a class.

.	15	.	TRBV7-3	TRBJ1-1	CASSLTPGANTEAFF	TGTGCCAGCAGCTTAACCCCAGGGGCCAACACTGAAGCTTTCTTT
.	15	.	TRBV27	TRBJ2-3	CASSPGDRSTDTQYF	TGTGCCAGCAGTCCCGGCGACAGAAGCACAGATACGCAGTATTTT
.	15	TRBD2	TRBV28	TRBJ2-7	CASSSQGLAIYEQYF	TGTGCCAGCAGTTCGCAGGGACTAGCGATCTACGAGCAGTACTTC
.	15	TRBD1	TRBV7-2	TRBJ1-1	CASSLIGQGLSEAFF	TGTGCCAGCAGCTTAATTGGACAGGGGTTGTCTGAAGCTTTCTTT
.	16	TRBD2	TRBV7-2	TRBJ2-3	CASSLVRTSGGDTQYF	TGTGCCAGCAGCTTAGTGAGGACTAGCGGGGGGGATACGCAGTATTTT
.	14	.	TRBV7-3	TRBJ2-4	CASSPAPGRNIQYF	TGTGCCAGCAGCCCCGCCCCGGGTAGGAACATTCAGTACTTC
.	14	.	TRBV5-4	TRBJ1-4	CASSFGLNNEKLFF	TGTGCCAGCAGCTTCGGACTAAATAATGAAAAACTATTTTTT
.	13	.	TRBV7-8	TRBJ1-1	CASSVQGNTEAFF	TGTGCCAGCAGCGTACAGGGGAACACTGAAGCTTTCTTT
.	14	.	TRBV5-1	TRBJ2-2	CASLVGPNTGELFF	TGCGCCAGCCTGGTGGGCCCGAACACCGGGGAGCTGTTTTTT
.	15	.	TRBV28	TRBJ1-5	CASSPQGGGGQPQHF	TGTGCCAGCAGTCCACAGGGAGGAGGGGGTCAGCCCCAGCATTTT
once	15	.	TRBV9	TRBJ2-7	CASSQTGEEWYEQYF	TGTGCCAGCAGCCAAACAGGGGAGGAATGGTACGAGCAGTACTTC
.	15	TRBD2	TRBV5-1	TRBJ2-1	CASSSGLAGVDEQFF	TGCGCCAGCAGCTCGGGACTAGCGGGAGTTGATGAGCAGTTCTTC
.	15	.	TRBV6-6	TRBJ1-2	CASSQLPPQSEGYTF	TGTGCCAGCAGCCAACTACCCCCACAGTCAGAGGGCTACACCTTC
.	16	.	TRBV19	TRBJ2-3	CASSTWTAGATDTQYF	TGTGCCAGTAGTACCTGGACGGCGGGGGCCACAGATACGCAGTATTTT
.	16	TRBD2	TRBV11-2	TRBJ2-2	CASTGGEGRVTGELFF	TGTGCCAGCACCGGGGGGGAGGGCCGAGTGACCGGGGAGCTGTTTTTT
.	16	TRBD2	TRBV5-6	TRBJ2-2	CASSLVAGGSPGELFF	TGTGCCAGCAGCTTGGTGGCGGGAGGATCTCCCGGGGAGCTGTTTTTT
.	16	.	TRBV6-5	TRBJ2-6	CASSYFAGSGANVLTF	TGTGCCAGCAGTTACTTCGCCGGCTCTGGGGCCAACGTCCTGACTTTC
.	15	TRBD1	TRBV28	TRBJ2-2	CASSVPGQGAGELFF	TGTGCCAGCAGTGTTCCGGGACAGGGAGCCGGGGAGCTGTTTTTT
.	17	.	TRBV10-3	TRBJ2-1	CAISGPRAQGLYNEQFF	TGTGCCATCAGTGGACCAAGGGCACAAGGCCTATACAATGAGCAGTTCTTC
.	16	.	TRBV7-9	TRBJ1-2	CASSLTNPGFNYGYTF	TGTGCCAGCAGCTTAACAAATCCAGGTTTCAACTATGGCTACACCTTC
.	14	TRBD1	TRBV7-3	TRBJ2-3	CASSLTGGADTQYF	TGTGCCAGCAGCTTGACAGGGGGCGCAGATACGCAGTATTTT
few	12	.	TRBV28	TRBJ1-5	CASSLGVKPQHF	TGTGCCAGCAGTTTGGGTGTAAAGCCCCAGCATTTT
.	14	TRBD1	TRBV5-6	TRBJ2-5	CASSLVDRRETQYF	TGTGCCAGCAGCTTGGTGGACAGGAGAGAGACCCAGTACTTC
.	18	TRBD1	TRBV25-1	TRBJ1-3	CASSEWASVQGAGNTIYF	TGTGCCAGCAGTGAATGGGCCTCGGTGCAGGGGGCTGGAAACACCATATATTTT
.	16	.	TRBV7-2	TRBJ2-2	CASSLGLQGRTGELFF	TGTGCCAGCAGCTTAGGTTTGCAGGGCCGAACCGGGGAGCTGTTTTTT
once	15	.	TRBV7-3	TRBJ2-7	CASSQGPGASYEQYF	TGTGCCAGCAGTCAAGGTCCAGGGGCTTCCTACGAGCAGTACTTC
.	13	.	TRBV11-1	TRBJ1-1	CASSLEVNTEAFF	TGTGCCAGCAGCTTGGAAGTGAACACTGAAGCTTTCTTT
.	15	.	TRBV28	TRBJ1-2	CASRGAEGPNYGYTF	TGTGCCAGCAGGGGGGCCGAGGGCCCCAACTATGGCTACACCTTC
once	15	.	TRBV30	TRBJ2-1	CAWSPRQGSGGWQFF	TGTGCCTGGAGTCCGCGGCAGGGGAGCGGAGGATGGCAGTTCTTC
.	14	TRBD1	TRBV2	TRBJ2-7	CASSSEQGPYEQYF	TGTGCCAGTTCCTCTGAACAGGGGCCCTACGAGCAGTACTTC
once	14	.	TRBV5-1	TRBJ1-2	CASSFQTGGLGYTF	TGCGCCAGCAGCTTTCAGACGGGCGGTTTAGGCTACACCTTC
.	15	TRBD2	TRBV5-6	TRBJ2-1	CASSLAAGGRNEQFF	TGTGCCAGCAGCTTGGCAGCGGGAGGCCGAAATGAGCAGTTCTTC
.	15	TRBD2	TRBV27	TRBJ2-1	CASRGTSGFYNEQFF	TGTGCCAGCAGGGGGACTAGCGGGTTCTACAATGAGCAGTTCTTC
.	13	.	TRBV18	TRBJ2-5	CASSRAMRETQYF	TGTGCCAGCTCACGGGCGATGAGAGAGACCCAGTACTTC
.	14	TRBD1	TRBV2	TRBJ2-1	CASSTGTGPYEQFF	TGTGCCAGCAGTACCGGGACAGGCCCCTATGAGCAGTTCTTC